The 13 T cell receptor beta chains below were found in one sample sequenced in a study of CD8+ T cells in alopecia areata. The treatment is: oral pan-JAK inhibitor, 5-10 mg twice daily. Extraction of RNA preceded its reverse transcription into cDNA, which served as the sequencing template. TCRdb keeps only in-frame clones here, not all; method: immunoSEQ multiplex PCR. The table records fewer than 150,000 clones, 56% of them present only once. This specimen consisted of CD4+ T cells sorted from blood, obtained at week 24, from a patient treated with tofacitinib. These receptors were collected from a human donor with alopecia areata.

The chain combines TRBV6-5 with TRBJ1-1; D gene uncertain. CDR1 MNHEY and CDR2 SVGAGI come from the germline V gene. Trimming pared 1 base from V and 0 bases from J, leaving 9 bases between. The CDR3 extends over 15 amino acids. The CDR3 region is CASSYWAQMNTEAFF. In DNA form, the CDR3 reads TGTGCCAGCAGTTACTGGGCTCAGATGAACACTGAAGCTTTCTTT.

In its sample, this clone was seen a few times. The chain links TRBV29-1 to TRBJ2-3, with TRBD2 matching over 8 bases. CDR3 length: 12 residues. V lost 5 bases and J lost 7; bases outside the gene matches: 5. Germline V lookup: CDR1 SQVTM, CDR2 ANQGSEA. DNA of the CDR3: TGCAGCGTTCTAGCGGGTCTACATACGCAGTATTTT. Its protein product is CSVLAGLHTQYF.

CDR3 amino acids: CASSYTLYNSPLHF. The CDR3 DNA sequence: TGTGCCAGCAGTTACACCCTCTATAATTCACCCCTCCACTTT. The V and J genes are TRBV27 and TRBJ1-6; D remains unclear. CDR1 MNHEY and CDR2 SMNVEV come from the germline V gene (reference sequence). Deletions cut 4 bases from V and 3 bases from J, with 7 bases between. This CDR3 is 14 amino acids long.

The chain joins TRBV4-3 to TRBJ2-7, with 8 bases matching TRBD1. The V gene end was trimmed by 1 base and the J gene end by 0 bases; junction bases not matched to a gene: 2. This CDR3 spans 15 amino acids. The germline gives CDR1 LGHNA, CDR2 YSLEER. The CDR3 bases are TGCGCCAGCAGCCAAGGGACAGGGCTCTCCTACGAGCAGTACTTC. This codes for CASSQGTGLSYEQYF.

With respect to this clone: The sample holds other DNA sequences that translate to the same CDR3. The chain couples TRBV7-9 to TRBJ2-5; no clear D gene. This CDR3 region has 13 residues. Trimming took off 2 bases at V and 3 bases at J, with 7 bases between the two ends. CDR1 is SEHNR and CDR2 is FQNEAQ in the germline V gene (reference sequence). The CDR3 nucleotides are TGTGCCAGCAGCTTACGGGCCGAAGAGACCCAGTACTTC. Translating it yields CASSLRAEETQYF.

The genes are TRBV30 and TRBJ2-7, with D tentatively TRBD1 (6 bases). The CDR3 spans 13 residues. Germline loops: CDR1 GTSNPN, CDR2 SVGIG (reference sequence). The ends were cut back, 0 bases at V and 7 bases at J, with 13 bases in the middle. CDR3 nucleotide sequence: TGTGCCTGGAGTGTATGGGGGCAGAGTGAGCAGTACTTC. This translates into CAWSVWGQSEQYF.

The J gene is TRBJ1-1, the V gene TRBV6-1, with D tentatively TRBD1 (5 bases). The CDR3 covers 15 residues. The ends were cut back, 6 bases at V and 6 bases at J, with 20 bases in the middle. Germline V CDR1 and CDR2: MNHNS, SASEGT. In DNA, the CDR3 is TGTGCCAGCAGACCCGTTTCGGGGGGGAAGGCTGAAGCTTTCTTT. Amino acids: CASRPVSGGKAEAFF.

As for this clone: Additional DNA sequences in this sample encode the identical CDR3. DNA for the CDR3: TGTGCCAGTAGTATTAGGGGCACAGATACGCAGTATTTT. Residues: CASSIRGTDTQYF. The chain employs TRBV19 and TRBJ2-3, with D unclear. The CDR3 extends over 13 amino acids. From germline, CDR1 is LNHDA and CDR2 SQIVND (reference sequence). V lost 3 bases and J lost 1, with 5 bases in between.

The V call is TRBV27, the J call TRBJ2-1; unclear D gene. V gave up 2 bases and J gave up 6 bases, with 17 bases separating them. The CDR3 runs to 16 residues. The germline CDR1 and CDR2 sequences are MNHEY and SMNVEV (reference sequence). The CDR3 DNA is TGTGCCAGCAGTTTAACGCGCCCTGGTAGTGGCAATGAGCAGTTCTTC. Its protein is CASSLTRPGSGNEQFF.

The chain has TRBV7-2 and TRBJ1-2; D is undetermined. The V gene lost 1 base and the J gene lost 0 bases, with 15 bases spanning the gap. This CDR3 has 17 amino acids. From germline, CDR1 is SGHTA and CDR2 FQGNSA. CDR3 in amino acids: CASSLVSKEFSNYGYTF. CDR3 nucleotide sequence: TGTGCCAGCAGCTTAGTCTCAAAGGAGTTTTCTAACTATGGCTACACCTTC.

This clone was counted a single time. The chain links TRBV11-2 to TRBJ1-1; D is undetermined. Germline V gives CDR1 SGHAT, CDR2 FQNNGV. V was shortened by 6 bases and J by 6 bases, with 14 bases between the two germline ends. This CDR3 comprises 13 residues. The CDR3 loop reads CASSTASGAEAFF. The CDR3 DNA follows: TGTGCCAGCAGTACTGCATCCGGAGCTGAAGCTTTCTTT.

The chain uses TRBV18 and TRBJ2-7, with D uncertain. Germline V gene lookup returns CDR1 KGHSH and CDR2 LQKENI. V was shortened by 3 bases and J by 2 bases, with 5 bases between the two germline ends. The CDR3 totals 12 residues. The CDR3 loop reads CASSPDTYEQYF. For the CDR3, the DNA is TGTGCCAGCTCACCTGATACCTACGAGCAGTACTTC.

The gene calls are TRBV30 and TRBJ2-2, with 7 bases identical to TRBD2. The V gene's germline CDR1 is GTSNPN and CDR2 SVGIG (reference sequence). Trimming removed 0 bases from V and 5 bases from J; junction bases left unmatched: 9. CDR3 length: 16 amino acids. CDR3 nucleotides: TGTGCCTGGAGTGTACTGAGTAGCGGGTTAACCGGGGAGCTGTTTTTT. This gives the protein CAWSVLSSGLTGELFF. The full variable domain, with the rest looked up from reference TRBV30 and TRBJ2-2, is SQTIHQWPATLVQPVGSPLSLECTVEGTSNPNLYWYRQAAGRGLQLLFYSVGIGQISSEVPQNLSASRPQDRQFILSSKKLLLSDSGFYLCAWSVLSSGLTGELFFGEGSRLTVL.